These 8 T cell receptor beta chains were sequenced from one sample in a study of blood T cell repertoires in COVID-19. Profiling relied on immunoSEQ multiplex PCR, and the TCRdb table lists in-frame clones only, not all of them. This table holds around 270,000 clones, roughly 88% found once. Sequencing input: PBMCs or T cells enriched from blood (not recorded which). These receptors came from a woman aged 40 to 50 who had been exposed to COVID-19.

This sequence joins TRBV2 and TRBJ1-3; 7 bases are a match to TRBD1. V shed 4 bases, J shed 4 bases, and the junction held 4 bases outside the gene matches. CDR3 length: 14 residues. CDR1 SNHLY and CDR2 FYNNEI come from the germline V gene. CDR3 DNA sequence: TGTGCCAGCAGTGGGACAGGCGGGGGAAACACCATATATTTT. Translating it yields CASSGTGGGNTIYF.

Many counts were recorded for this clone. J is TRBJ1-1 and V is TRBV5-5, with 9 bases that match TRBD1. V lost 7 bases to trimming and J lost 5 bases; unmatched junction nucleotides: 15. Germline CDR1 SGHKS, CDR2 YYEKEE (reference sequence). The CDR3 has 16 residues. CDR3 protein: CASFGDRALVGTEAFF. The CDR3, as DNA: TGTGCCAGCTTCGGGGACAGGGCCCTCGTGGGGACTGAAGCTTTCTTT.

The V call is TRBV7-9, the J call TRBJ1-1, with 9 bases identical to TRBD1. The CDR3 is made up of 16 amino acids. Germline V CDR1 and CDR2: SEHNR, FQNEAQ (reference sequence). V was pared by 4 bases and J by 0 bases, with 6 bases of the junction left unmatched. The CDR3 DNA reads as TGTGCCAGCAGCTCCGGGACAGGGCACATGAACACTGAAGCTTTCTTT. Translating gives CASSSGTGHMNTEAFF.

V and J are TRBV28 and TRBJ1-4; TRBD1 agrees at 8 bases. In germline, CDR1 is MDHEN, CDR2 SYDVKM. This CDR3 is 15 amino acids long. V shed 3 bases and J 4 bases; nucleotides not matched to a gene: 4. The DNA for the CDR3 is TGTGCCAGCAGTTTGGACAGGGCTTATAATGAAAAACTGTTTTTT. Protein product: CASSLDRAYNEKLFF. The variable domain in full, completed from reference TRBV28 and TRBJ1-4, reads DVKVTQSSRYLVKRTGEKVFLECVQDMDHENMFWYRQDPGLGLRLIYFSYDVKMKEKGDIPEGYSVSREKKERFSLILESASTNQTSMYLCASSLDRAYNEKLFFGSGTQLSVL.

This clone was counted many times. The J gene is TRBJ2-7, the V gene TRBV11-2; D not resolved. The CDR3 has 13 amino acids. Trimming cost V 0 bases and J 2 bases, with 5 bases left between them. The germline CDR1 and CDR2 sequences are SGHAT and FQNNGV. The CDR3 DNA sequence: TGTGCCAGCAGCTTAGATCAGACCTACGAGCAGTACGTC. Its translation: CASSLDQTYEQYV.

The CDR3 reads CASSPAADILAFF. For the CDR3, the DNA is TGTGCCAGCTCACCAGCCGCGGACATCCTAGCTTTCTTT. The J gene is TRBJ1-1, the V gene TRBV18; possibly TRBD1 for D (5 bases). This CDR3 has 13 residues. V lost 2 bases, J lost 10 bases, and 14 bases lay in between. CDR1 and CDR2 from the germline V gene are KGHSH and LQKENI.

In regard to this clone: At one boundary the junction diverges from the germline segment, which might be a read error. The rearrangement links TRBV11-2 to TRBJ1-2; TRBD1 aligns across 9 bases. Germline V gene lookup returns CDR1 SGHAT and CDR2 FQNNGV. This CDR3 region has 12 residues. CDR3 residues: CASSLGGTGTDF. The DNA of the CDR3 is TGTGCCAGCAGCTTAGGGGGGACAGGGACGGACTTC.

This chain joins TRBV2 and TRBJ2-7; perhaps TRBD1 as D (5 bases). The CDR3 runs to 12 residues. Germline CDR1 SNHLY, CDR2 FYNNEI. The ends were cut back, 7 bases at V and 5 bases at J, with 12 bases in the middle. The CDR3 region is CASKLQGHEQYV. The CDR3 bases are TGTGCCAGCAAACTCCAGGGCCACGAGCAGTACGTC.